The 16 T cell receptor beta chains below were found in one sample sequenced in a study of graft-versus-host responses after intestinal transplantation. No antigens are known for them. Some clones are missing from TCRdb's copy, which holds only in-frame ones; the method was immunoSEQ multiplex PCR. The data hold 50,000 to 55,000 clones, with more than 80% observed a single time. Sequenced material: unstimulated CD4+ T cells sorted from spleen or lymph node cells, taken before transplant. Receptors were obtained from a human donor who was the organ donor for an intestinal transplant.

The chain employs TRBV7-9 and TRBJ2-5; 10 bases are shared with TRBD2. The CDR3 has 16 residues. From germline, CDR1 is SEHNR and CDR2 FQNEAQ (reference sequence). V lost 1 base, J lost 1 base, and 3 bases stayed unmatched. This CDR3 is CASSLGAGGPQETQYF. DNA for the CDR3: TGTGCCAGCAGCTTAGGAGCGGGAGGGCCCCAAGAGACCCAGTACTTC.

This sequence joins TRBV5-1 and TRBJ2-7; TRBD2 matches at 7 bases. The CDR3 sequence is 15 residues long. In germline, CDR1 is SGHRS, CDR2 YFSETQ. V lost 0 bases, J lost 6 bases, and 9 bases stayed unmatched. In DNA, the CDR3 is TGCGCCAGCAGCTTGGCCCTAGCGGAGGGCCCCGAGCAGTACTTC. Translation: CASSLALAEGPEQYF.

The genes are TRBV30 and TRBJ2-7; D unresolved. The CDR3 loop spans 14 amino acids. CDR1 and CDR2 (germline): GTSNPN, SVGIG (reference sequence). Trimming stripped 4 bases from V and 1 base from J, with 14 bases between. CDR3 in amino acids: CAWKEWSRSYEQYF. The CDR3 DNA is TGTGCCTGGAAGGAGTGGAGTCGATCCTACGAGCAGTACTTC. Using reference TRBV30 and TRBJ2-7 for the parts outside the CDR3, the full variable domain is SQTIHQWPATLVQPVGSPLSLECTVEGTSNPNLYWYRQAAGRGLQLLFYSVGIGQISSEVPQNLSASRPQDRQFILSSKKLLLSDSGFYLCAWKEWSRSYEQYFGPGTRLTVT.

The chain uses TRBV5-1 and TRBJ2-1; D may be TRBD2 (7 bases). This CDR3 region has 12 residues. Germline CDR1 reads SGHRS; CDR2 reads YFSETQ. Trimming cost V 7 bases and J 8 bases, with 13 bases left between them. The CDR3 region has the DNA TGCGCCAGCCGAAAGGGGGGGGATGAGCAGTTCTTC. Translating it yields CASRKGGDEQFF.

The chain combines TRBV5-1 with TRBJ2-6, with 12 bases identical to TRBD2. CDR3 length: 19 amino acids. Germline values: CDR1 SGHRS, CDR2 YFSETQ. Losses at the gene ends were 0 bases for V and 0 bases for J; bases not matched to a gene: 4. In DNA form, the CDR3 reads TGCGCCAGCAGCTTGGAGGGACTAGCGGGTCGCTCTGGGGCCAACGTCCTGACTTTC. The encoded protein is CASSLEGLAGRSGANVLTF.

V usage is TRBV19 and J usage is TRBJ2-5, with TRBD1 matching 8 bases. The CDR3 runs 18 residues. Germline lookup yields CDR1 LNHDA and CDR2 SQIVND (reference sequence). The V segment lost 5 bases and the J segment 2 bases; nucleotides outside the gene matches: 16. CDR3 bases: TGTGCCAGTAGTCAAATCGGGACAGGACCTTTCGGACAAGAGACCCAGTACTTC. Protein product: CASSQIGTGPFGQETQYF. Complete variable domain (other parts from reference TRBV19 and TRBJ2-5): DGGITQSPKYLFRKEGQNVTLSCEQNLNHDAMYWYRQDPGQGLRLIYYSQIVNDFQKGDIAEGYSVSREKKESFPLTVTSAQKNPTAFYLCASSQIGTGPFGQETQYFGPGTRLLVL.

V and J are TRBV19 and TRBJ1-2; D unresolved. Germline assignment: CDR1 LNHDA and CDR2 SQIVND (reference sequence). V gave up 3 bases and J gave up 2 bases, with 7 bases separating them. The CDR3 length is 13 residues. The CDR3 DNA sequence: TGTGCCAGTAGTATCGACAACAACTATGGCTACACCTTC. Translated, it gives CASSIDNNYGYTF.

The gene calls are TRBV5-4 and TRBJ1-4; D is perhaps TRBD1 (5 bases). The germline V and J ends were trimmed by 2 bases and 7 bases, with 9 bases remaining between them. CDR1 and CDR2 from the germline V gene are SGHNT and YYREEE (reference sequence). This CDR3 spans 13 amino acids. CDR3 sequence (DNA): TGTGCCAGCAGCTTCAGGAGGGGTGAAAAACTGTTTTTT. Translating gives CASSFRRGEKLFF.

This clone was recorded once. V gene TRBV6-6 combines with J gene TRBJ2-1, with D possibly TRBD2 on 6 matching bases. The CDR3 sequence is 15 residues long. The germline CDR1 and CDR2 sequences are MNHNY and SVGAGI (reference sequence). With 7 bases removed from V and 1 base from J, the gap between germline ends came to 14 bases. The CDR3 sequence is CASTSTSLSYNEQFF. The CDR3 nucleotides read TGTGCCAGCACTTCGACTAGTTTATCCTACAATGAGCAGTTCTTC.

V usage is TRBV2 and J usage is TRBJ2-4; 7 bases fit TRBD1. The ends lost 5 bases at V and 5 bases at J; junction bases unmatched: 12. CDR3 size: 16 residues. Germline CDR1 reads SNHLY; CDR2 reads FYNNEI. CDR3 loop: CASSRFTTGPENIQYF. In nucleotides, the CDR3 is TGTGCCAGCAGTAGATTCACGACAGGGCCAGAAAACATTCAGTACTTC.

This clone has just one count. The CDR3 DNA sequence: TGTGCCAGCAGTTTTTCGACAGGGTACAATGAGCAGTTCTTC. Encoded protein: CASSFSTGYNEQFF. The chain combines TRBV6-5 with TRBJ2-1, with 7 bases that match TRBD1. The CDR3 has 14 residues. Germline-derived CDR1 and CDR2 are MNHEY and SVGAGI. After removal of 4 bases from V and 4 bases from J, the junction contained 4 bases not matched to a gene.

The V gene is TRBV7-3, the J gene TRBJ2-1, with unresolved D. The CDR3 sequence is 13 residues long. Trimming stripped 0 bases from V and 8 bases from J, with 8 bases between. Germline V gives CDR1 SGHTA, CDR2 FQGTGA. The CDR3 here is CASSLTPGDEQFF. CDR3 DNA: TGTGCCAGCAGCTTAACCCCTGGAGATGAGCAGTTCTTC.

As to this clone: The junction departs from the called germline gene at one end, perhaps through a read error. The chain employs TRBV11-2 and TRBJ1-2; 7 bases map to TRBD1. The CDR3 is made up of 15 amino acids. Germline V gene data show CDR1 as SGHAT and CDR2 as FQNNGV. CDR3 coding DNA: TGTGCCAGCACCTTAAACAGGGGTCTTAACTATGGCTACACCTTC. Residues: CASTLNRGLNYGYTF.

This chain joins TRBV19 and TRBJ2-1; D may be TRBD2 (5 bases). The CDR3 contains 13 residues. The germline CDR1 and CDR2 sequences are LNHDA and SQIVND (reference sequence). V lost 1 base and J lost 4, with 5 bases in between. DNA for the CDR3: TGTGCCAGTAGTATAGCGGGGTACAATGAGCAGTTCTTC. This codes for CASSIAGYNEQFF.

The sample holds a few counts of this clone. CDR3 loop: CASSFNEGGTQYF. The CDR3 DNA reads as TGTGCCAGCAGCTTTAACGAGGGTGGGACCCAGTACTTC. The chain joins TRBV7-2 to TRBJ2-5; TRBD2 is a possible D gene (5 bases). From germline, CDR1 is SGHTA and CDR2 FQGNSA. Trimming stripped 3 bases from V and 7 bases from J, with 12 bases between. This CDR3 contains 13 residues.

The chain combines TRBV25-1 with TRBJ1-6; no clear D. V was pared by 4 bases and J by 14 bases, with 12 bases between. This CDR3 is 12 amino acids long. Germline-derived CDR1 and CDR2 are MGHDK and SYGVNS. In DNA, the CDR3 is TGTGCCAGCAGTGGATTACTAGGCACCCTCCACTTT. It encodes CASSGLLGTLHF.